These 27 T cell receptor beta chains were sequenced from one sample in a study of blood T cell repertoires in COVID-19. Method: immunoSEQ multiplex PCR; TCRdb's copy keeps in-frame clones and lacks some. Here the sample spans 200,000 to 250,000 clones, about 88% being singletons. Sequencing was done on a sample of peripheral blood. Receptor source: a man in his fifties or sixties who had recovered from COVID-19.

The V call is TRBV2, the J call TRBJ2-1; TRBD2 matches at 7 bases. V gave up 5 bases and J gave up 3 bases; unmatched junction bases: 4. CDR3 length: 14 amino acids. Germline V gene sequence: CDR1 SNHLY, CDR2 FYNNEI. CDR3 nucleotides: TGTGCCAGCAGTCGCTGGACTAGCTACAATGAGCAGTTCTTC. The encoded protein is CASSRWTSYNEQFF.

V and J are TRBV5-1 and TRBJ2-2; 10 bases match TRBD2. The length of the CDR3 is 16 residues. V dropped 3 bases and J dropped 6; count of bases not matched to a gene: 8. Germline CDR1 and CDR2: SGHRS and YFSETQ. CDR3 sequence reads: CASSSASGRISGELFF. As DNA, the CDR3 is TGCGCCAGCAGCTCCGCTAGCGGGAGAATATCCGGGGAGCTGTTTTTT.

This sequence joins TRBV19 and TRBJ2-6, with D perhaps matching TRBD1 (5 bases). V lost 4 bases to trimming and J lost 1 base, with 8 bases between them. The CDR3 has 15 amino acids. The germline CDR1 and CDR2 sequences are LNHDA and SQIVND (reference sequence). The CDR3 protein is CASSRAGSGANVLTF. CDR3 bases: TGTGCCAGTAGTAGGGCAGGGTCTGGGGCCAACGTCCTGACTTTC.

The chain recombines TRBV5-1 with TRBJ1-6; 10 nucleotides match TRBD1. V shed 4 bases and J 6 bases; nucleotides not matched to a gene: 7. The CDR3 is 16 amino acids. CDR1 SGHRS and CDR2 YFSETQ come from the germline V gene. This CDR3 is CASSEETGGFNSPLHF. CDR3 nucleotide sequence: TGCGCCAGCAGCGAAGAGACAGGGGGCTTTAATTCACCCCTCCACTTT.

J is TRBJ1-6 and V is TRBV9; D not certain. Germline CDR1 and CDR2: SGDLS and YYNGEE. The CDR3 has 14 residues. V was pared by 0 bases and J by 5 bases, with 6 bases between. The CDR3 loop is CASSVATDNSPLHF. The DNA of the CDR3 is TGTGCCAGCAGCGTAGCTACAGATAATTCACCCCTCCACTTT.

The rearrangement joins TRBV7-9 to TRBJ2-3; tentative D call: TRBD1 (6 bases). Germline V gene data show CDR1 as SEHNR and CDR2 as FQNEAQ (reference sequence). Trimming removed 5 bases at V and 3 bases at J, with 15 bases between. The CDR3 runs 15 residues. CDR3 region: CASSPGQIPTDTQYF. The DNA of the CDR3 is TGTGCCAGCAGCCCTGGACAGATTCCTACAGATACGCAGTATTTT.

The rearrangement joins TRBV12-5 to TRBJ2-7; 9 nucleotides match TRBD2. This CDR3 contains 18 residues. Germline CDR1 is LGHNT and CDR2 is FRNRAP. The V gene end was trimmed by 0 bases and the J gene end by 1 base; junction bases not matched to a gene: 10. The CDR3 region is CASGLVYNEREESYEQYF. CDR3 in DNA: TGTGCTAGTGGTTTGGTATATAACGAGCGGGAGGAATCCTACGAGCAGTACTTC.

The genes are TRBV2 and TRBJ1-5, with 8 bases aligning to TRBD1. The germline V gene has CDR1 SNHLY and CDR2 FYNNEI. This CDR3 has 15 residues. V lost 7 bases, J lost 1 base, and 6 bases stayed unmatched. The CDR3, as DNA: TGTGCCAGCACCAAGACAGGGGAGAGCAATCAGCCCCAGCATTTT. This codes for CASTKTGESNQPQHF.

V and J are TRBV7-2 and TRBJ2-7; 10 bases match TRBD2. Germline CDR1 SGHTA, CDR2 FQGNSA. The CDR3 extends over 15 amino acids. V lost 1 base and J lost 3; bases outside the gene matches: 3. The CDR3 region has the DNA TGTGCCAGCAGCTTAGGGCCTAGCGGGAGCTACGAGCAGTACTTC. Amino acid sequence: CASSLGPSGSYEQYF.

The chain links TRBV6-5 to TRBJ2-5, with 8 bases matching TRBD2. V lost 5 bases and J lost 3; bases outside the gene matches: 5. CDR3 length equals 14 residues. The V gene's germline CDR1 is MNHEY and CDR2 SVGAGI. In DNA form, the CDR3 reads TGTGCCAGCAGTACGGGACTAGAAAAAGAGACCCAGTACTTC. Translated, it gives CASSTGLEKETQYF.

This clone showed up just once. CDR3 nucleotides: TGTGCCAGCAGTGAAACTTCAGGGGGTTCACCCCTCCACTTT. As protein: CASSETSGGSPLHF. The V gene is TRBV2, the J gene TRBJ1-6; TRBD1 agrees at 7 bases. V lost 2 bases to trimming and J lost 9 bases; unmatched junction nucleotides: 4. The length of the CDR3 is 14 residues. Germline V CDR1 and CDR2: SNHLY, FYNNEI. The variable domain in full, with the rest retrieved from reference TRBV2 and TRBJ1-6, is EPEVTQTPSHQVTQMGQEVILRCVPISNHLYFYWYRQILGQKVEFLVSFYNNEISEKSEIFDDQFSVERPDGSNFTLKIRSTKLEDSAMYFCASSETSGGSPLHFGNGTRLTVT.

CDR3 nucleotide sequence: TGTGCCAGTAGTATACTGACAGGGGGCAATCAGCCCCAGCATTTT. As protein: CASSILTGGNQPQHF. The chain uses TRBV19 and TRBJ1-5; 8 bases match TRBD1. Germline V gene lookup returns CDR1 LNHDA and CDR2 SQIVND (reference sequence). Trimming took 2 bases from V and 2 from J; bases not matched to a gene: 2. The CDR3 loop spans 15 amino acids.

V is TRBV7-8 and J is TRBJ1-1, with D uncertain. Germline lookup yields CDR1 SGHVS and CDR2 FQNEAQ. The CDR3 consists of 13 residues. Trimming pared 3 bases from V and 4 bases from J, leaving 9 bases between. DNA of the CDR3: TGTGCCAGCAGCTTGACAAGAAGCACTGAAGCTTTCTTT. Translating gives CASSLTRSTEAFF.

The V and J genes are TRBV4-2 and TRBJ1-2, with D maybe TRBD1 (5 bases). The CDR3 totals 15 residues. CDR1 and CDR2 (germline): LGHNA, YNFKEQ. The germline V and J ends were trimmed by 1 base and 4 bases, with 13 bases remaining between them. The CDR3 nucleotides read TGTGCCAGCAGCCAAGCATCAGGGAATGGCTATGGCTACACCTTC. The encoded protein is CASSQASGNGYGYTF.

The chain employs TRBV6-5 and TRBJ1-2, with D possibly being TRBD1 (6 bases). Germline V gene lookup returns CDR1 MNHEY and CDR2 SVGAGI. V was clipped by 6 bases and J by 6 bases, with 14 bases between them. The CDR3 has 13 amino acids. The CDR3 region has the DNA TGTGCCAGCAGAGTTCCGGGACAAGATGGCTACACCTTC. Protein product: CASRVPGQDGYTF.

This rearrangement joins TRBV6-1 to TRBJ2-2, with 14 positions matching TRBD2. The CDR3 has 18 residues. Germline lookup yields CDR1 MNHNS and CDR2 SASEGT. V dropped 4 bases and J dropped 4; count of bases not matched to a gene: 8. CDR3 DNA: TGTGCCAGCAGTGCCTTGACTAGCGGGAGGGCCGGCACCGGGGAGCTGTTTTTT. The encoded protein is CASSALTSGRAGTGELFF.

V usage is TRBV30 and J usage is TRBJ2-7; possible D gene TRBD2, 6 bases. V was cut by 4 bases and J by 0 bases, with 16 bases left in between. Looked up from germline, CDR1 is GTSNPN and CDR2 is SVGIG (reference sequence). The CDR3 length is 15 residues. The CDR3 here is CAWNGGLRSSYEQYF. The CDR3 DNA is TGTGCCTGGAATGGGGGGTTACGTAGCTCCTACGAGCAGTACTTC.

This clone appeared once. V and J are TRBV6-5 and TRBJ2-3; 12 nucleotides line up with TRBD2. J was trimmed by 5 bases and V by 8 bases; bases with no gene match: 5. CDR1 and CDR2 (germline): MNHEY, SVGAGI. The CDR3 runs to 14 residues. CDR3 nucleotide sequence: TGTGCCAGCTCACTAGCGGGAGGCAGAGATACGCAGTATTTT. This codes for CASSLAGGRDTQYF.

The chain couples TRBV6-5 to TRBJ2-7; 7 positions agree with TRBD2. The CDR3 loop spans 16 amino acids. The trim removed 4 bases at V and 3 bases at J, leaving 12 bases unmatched. Germline CDR1 is MNHEY and CDR2 is SVGAGI. For the CDR3, the DNA is TGTGCCAGCAGTTCAAGTCTAGCGGCAGTGGTCTACGAGCAGTACTTC. Protein product: CASSSSLAAVVYEQYF.

J is TRBJ2-1 and V is TRBV5-1, with D possibly being TRBD2 (5 bases). Trimming cost V 4 bases and J 8 bases, with 13 bases left between them. Germline CDR1 is SGHRS and CDR2 is YFSETQ. The CDR3 has 13 amino acids. The CDR3 nucleotides are TGCGCCAGCAGCCCCGAGGGTCTAGATGAGCAGTTCTTC. Residues: CASSPEGLDEQFF.

V gene TRBV7-9 combines with J gene TRBJ2-7; D may be TRBD2 (5 bases). V was clipped by 4 bases and J by 0 bases, with 10 bases between them. The CDR3 loop spans 14 amino acids. CDR1 and CDR2 (germline): SEHNR, FQNEAQ (reference sequence). The CDR3 loop is CASSSSGSSYEQYF. CDR3 in DNA: TGTGCCAGCAGCTCCTCGGGGAGCTCCTACGAGCAGTACTTC. Supplemented by reference TRBV7-9 and TRBJ2-7, the full variable domain reads DTGVSQNPRHKITKRGQNVTFRCDPISEHNRLYWYRQTLGQGPEFLTYFQNEAQLEKSRLLSDRFSAERPKGSFSTLEIQRTEQGDSAMYLCASSSSGSSYEQYFGPGTRLTVT.

V is TRBV7-9 and J is TRBJ1-2, with D maybe TRBD1 (5 bases). This CDR3 contains 13 residues. In germline, CDR1 is SEHNR, CDR2 FQNEAQ (reference sequence). Trimming stripped 3 bases from V and 8 bases from J, with 13 bases between. In DNA, the CDR3 is TGTGCCAGCAGCTTGGGTGCAGGGATCGGCTACACCTTC. It specifies CASSLGAGIGYTF.

This clone was found a few times. V is TRBV29-1 and J is TRBJ1-4; no firm D call. V was clipped by 7 bases and J by 8 bases, with 11 bases between them. The CDR3 has 11 residues. CDR1 is SQVTM and CDR2 is ANQGSEA in the germline V gene. The CDR3 sequence is CSGWTAEKLFF. CDR3 bases: TGCAGCGGGTGGACTGCAGAAAAACTGTTTTTT.

This chain joins TRBV2 and TRBJ1-2, with 9 bases lining up with TRBD1. This CDR3 is 14 amino acids long. Per germline, CDR1 SNHLY and CDR2 FYNNEI. The ends lost 6 bases at V and 3 bases at J; junction bases unmatched: 5. For the CDR3, the DNA is TGTGCCAGCAGAACAGGGACAGGGTACTATGGCTACACCTTC. This sequence encodes CASRTGTGYYGYTF.

This chain uses TRBV18 with TRBJ2-7; weak D call: TRBD2 (5 bases). CDR1 KGHSH and CDR2 LQKENI come from the germline V gene. Trimming removed 4 bases at V and 0 bases at J, with 10 bases between. There are 14 residues in the CDR3. The CDR3 nucleotides read TGTGCCAGCTCACAAGGACTCAGCTCCTACGAGCAGTACTTC. Amino acids: CASSQGLSSYEQYF.

The rearrangement uses TRBV10-3 and TRBJ2-1; 7 bases are shared with TRBD2. The germline CDR1 and CDR2 sequences are ENHRY and SYGVKD. The CDR3 is 14 amino acids. V trimming: 4 bases; J trimming: 0 bases; junction bases outside the gene matches: 0. The CDR3: CAISAGGSYNEQFF. The DNA for the CDR3 is TGTGCCATCAGTGCGGGAGGCTCCTACAATGAGCAGTTCTTC.

The genes are TRBV6-5 and TRBJ2-5; weak D call: TRBD2 (6 bases). The V end was cut by 2 bases, the J end by 2 bases, with 15 bases between. The CDR3 contains 16 residues. Germline CDR1 MNHEY, CDR2 SVGAGI. CDR3 sequence reads: CASSYGPISGQETQYF. The CDR3 region has the DNA TGTGCCAGCAGTTACGGCCCAATTAGCGGACAAGAGACCCAGTACTTC.